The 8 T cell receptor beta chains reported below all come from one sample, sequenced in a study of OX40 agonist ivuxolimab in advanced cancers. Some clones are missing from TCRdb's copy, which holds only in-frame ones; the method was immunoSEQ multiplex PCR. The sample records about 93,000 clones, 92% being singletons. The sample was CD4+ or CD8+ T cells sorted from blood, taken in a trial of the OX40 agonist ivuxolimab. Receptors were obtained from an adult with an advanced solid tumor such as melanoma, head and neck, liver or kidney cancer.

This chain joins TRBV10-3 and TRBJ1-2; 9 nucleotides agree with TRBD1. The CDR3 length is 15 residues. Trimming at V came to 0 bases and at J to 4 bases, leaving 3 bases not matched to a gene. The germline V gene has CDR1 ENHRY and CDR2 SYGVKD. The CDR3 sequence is CAISESLTGGYGYTF. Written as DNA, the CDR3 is TGTGCCATCAGTGAGTCGTTGACAGGGGGCTATGGCTACACCTTC.

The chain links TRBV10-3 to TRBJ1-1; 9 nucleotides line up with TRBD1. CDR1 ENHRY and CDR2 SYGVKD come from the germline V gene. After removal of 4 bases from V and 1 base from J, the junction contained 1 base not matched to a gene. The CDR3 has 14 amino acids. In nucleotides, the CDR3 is TGTGCCATCAGTGTACAGGGGGCGAACACTGAAGCTTTCTTT. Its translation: CAISVQGANTEAFF.

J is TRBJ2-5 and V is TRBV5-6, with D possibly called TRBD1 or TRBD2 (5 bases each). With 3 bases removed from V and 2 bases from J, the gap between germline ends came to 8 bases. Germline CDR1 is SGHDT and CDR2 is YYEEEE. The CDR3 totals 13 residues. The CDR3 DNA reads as TGTGCCAGCAGCTGGGACCTACAAGAGACCCAGTACTTC. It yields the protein CASSWDLQETQYF.

CDR3 in DNA: TGTGCCAGCAGTTTAATGACCGGGGAGCTGTTTTTT. It yields the protein CASSLMTGELFF. V gene TRBV7-6 combines with J gene TRBJ2-2; D is uncertain. CDR1 is SGHVS and CDR2 is FNYEAQ in the germline V gene. The V end lost 6 bases, the J end lost 5 bases, and 7 bases lay between the germline ends. The CDR3 is 12 residues long.

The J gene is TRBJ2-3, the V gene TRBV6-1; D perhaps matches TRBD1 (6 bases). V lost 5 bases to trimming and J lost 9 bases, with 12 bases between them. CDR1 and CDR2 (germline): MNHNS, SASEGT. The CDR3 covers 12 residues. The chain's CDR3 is CASSPQGSTQYF. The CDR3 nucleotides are TGTGCCAGCAGTCCGCAGGGGAGCACGCAGTATTTT.

The CDR3 DNA sequence: TGTGCCAGCAGCTTAGGCGGGGTCACCGGGGAGCTGTTTTTT. Translation gives CASSLGGVTGELFF. The gene calls are TRBV7-2 and TRBJ2-2, with TRBD2 as a possible D gene (6 bases). Germline V CDR1 and CDR2: SGHTA, FQGNSA. The CDR3 extends over 14 amino acids. V was clipped by 1 base and J by 4 bases, with 7 bases between them.

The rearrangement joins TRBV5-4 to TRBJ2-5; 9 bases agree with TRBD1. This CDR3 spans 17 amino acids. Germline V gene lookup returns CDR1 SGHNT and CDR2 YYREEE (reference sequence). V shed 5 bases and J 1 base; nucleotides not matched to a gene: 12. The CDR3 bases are TGTGCCAGCAGTCCCGGACAGGGGACTCGGGGCCAAGAGACCCAGTACTTC. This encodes CASSPGQGTRGQETQYF.

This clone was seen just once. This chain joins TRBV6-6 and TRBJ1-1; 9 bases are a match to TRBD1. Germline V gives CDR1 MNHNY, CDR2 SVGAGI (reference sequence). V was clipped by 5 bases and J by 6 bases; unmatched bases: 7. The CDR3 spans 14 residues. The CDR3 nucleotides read TGTGCCAGCAGTAAGGGACAGGGTTCCCCTGAAGCTTTCTTT. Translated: CASSKGQGSPEAFF.